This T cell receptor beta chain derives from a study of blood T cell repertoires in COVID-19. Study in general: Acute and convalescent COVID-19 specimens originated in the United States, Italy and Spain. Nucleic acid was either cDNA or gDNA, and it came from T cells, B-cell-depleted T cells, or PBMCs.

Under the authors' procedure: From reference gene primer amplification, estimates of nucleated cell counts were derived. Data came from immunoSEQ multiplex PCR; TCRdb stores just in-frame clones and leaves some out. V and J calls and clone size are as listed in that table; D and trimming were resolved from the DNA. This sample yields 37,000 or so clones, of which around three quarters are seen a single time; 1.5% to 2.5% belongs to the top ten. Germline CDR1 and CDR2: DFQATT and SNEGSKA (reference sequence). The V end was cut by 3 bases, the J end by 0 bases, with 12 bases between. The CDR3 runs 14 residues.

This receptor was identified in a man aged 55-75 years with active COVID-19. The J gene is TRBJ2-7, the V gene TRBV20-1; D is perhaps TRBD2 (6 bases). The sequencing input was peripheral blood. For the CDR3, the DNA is TGCAGTGCTAGTGGCGGGGCTAGCTCCTACGAGCAGTACTTC. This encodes CSASGGASSYEQYF.